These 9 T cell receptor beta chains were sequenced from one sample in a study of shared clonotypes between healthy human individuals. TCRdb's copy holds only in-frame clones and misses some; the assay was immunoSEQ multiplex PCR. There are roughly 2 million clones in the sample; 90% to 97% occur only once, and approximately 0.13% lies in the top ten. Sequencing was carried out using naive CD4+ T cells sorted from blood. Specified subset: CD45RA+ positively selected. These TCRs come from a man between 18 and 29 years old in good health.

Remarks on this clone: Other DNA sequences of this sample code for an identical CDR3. The CDR3 DNA reads TGTGCCAGCAGCTTGTCTCGGGGGTCCTCCTACGAGCAGTACTTC. Amino acids: CASSLSRGSSYEQYF. The rearrangement uses TRBV7-2 and TRBJ2-7, with D perhaps matching TRBD2 (6 bases). Trimming took off 3 bases at V and 0 bases at J, with 12 bases between the two ends. Germline loops: CDR1 SGHTA, CDR2 FQGNSA. The CDR3 sequence is 15 residues long.

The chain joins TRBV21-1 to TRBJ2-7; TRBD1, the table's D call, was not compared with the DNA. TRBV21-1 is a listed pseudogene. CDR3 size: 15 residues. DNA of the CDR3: TGTGCCAGCAGCTCCCCTCCCAGGATCTCCTACGAGCAGTACTTC. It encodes CASSSPPRISYEQYF.

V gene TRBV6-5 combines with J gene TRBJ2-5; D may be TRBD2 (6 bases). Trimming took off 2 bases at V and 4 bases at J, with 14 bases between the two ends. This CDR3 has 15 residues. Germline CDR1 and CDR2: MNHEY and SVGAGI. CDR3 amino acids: CASSYPTGTGETQYF. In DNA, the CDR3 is TGTGCCAGCAGTTACCCAACCGGGACTGGAGAGACCCAGTACTTC.

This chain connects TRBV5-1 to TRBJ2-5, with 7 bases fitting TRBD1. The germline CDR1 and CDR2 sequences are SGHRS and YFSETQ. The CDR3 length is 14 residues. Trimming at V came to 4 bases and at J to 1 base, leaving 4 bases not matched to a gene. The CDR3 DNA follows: TGCGCCAGCAGCGAGGGACAGCCCCAAGAGACCCAGTACTTC. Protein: CASSEGQPQETQYF.

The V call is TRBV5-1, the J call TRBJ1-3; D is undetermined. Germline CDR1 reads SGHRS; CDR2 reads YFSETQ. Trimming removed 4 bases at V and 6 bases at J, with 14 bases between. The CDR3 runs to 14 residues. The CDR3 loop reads CASSADLMVNTIYF. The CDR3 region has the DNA TGCGCCAGCAGCGCGGACCTCATGGTAAACACCATATATTTT. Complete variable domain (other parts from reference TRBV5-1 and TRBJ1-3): KAGVTQTPRYLIKTRGQQVTLSCSPISGHRSVSWYQQTPGQGLQFLFEYFSETQRNKGNFPGRFSGRQFSNSRSEMNVSTLELGDSALYLCASSADLMVNTIYFGEGSWLTVV.

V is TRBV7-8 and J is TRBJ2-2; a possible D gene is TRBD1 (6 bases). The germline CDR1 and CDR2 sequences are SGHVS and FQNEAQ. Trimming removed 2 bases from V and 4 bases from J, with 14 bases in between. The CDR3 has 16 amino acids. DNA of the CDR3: TGTGCCAGCAGCTTAATCCGACAGGACCCCACCGGGGAGCTGTTTTTT. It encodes CASSLIRQDPTGELFF. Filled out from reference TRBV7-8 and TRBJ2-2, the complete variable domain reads GAGVSQSPRYKVAKRGQDVALRCDPISGHVSLFWYQQALGQGPEFLTYFQNEAQLDKSGLPSDRFFAERPEGSVSTLKIQRTQQEDSAVYLCASSLIRQDPTGELFFGEGSRLTVL.

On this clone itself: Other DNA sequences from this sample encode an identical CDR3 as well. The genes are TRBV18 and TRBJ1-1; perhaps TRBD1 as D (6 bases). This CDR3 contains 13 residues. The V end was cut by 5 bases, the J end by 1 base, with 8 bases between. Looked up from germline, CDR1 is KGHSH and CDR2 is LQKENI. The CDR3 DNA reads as TGTGCCAGCTCATTACAGGGGAACACTGAAGCTTTCTTT. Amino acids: CASSLQGNTEAFF.

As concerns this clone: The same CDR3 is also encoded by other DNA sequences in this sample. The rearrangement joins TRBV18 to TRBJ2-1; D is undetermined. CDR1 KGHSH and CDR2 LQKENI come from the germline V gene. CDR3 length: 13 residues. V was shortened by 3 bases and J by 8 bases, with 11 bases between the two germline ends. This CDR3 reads CASSPRTGDEQFF. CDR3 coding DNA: TGTGCCAGCTCACCGAGGACCGGCGATGAGCAGTTCTTC.

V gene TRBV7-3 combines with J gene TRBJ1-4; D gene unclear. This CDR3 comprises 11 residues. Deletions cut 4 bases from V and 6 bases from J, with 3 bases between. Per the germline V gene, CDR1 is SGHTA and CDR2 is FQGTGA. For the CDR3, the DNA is TGTGCCAGCAGCTCGCATGAAAAACTGTTTTTT. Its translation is CASSSHEKLFF.